This TCR beta chain was obtained from a study of OX40 agonist ivuxolimab in advanced cancers. Overall study results and limits: Averaging showed that CD8+ T cells had more expanded clones than CD4+ did. Part of the nonresponder group also had normalized T-cell clonal expansion that was low.

The method was immunoSEQ multiplex PCR; TCRdb's version includes in-frame clones alone and lacks a portion of them. The sample carries roughly 45,000 clones, around 86% recorded once. It was autoimmune disease history or systemic immunosuppression that excluded patients. Blood samples were obtained at baseline, cycle 4 day 1, and cycle 7 day 1. With respect to this clone: Its specificity is unknown.

Trimming pared 2 bases from V and 0 bases from J, leaving 6 bases between. Germline V lookup: CDR1 SGHAT, CDR2 FQNNGV. CDR3 length: 14 amino acids. The sequencing used CD4+ or CD8+ T cells sorted from blood, collected in a trial of the OX40 agonist ivuxolimab. The rearrangement joins TRBV11-2 to TRBJ2-3; no clear D. The receptor was derived from an adult with an advanced solid tumor such as melanoma, head and neck, liver or kidney cancer. This chain's CDR3 is CASSLRDSTDTQYF. CDR3 DNA sequence: TGTGCCAGCAGCTTAAGGGATAGCACAGATACGCAGTATTTT.